The source of this T cell receptor beta chain is a study of identical twins. Study outcomes and limitations: Analyses of zero insertions could, in part, be confounded by invariant MAIT and iNKT cells.

Germline CDR1 and CDR2: MNHEY and SMNVEV (reference sequence). The CDR3 is 13 amino acids. V was cut by 0 bases and J by 7 bases, with 9 bases left in between. TCRdb reanalysed the 5' RACE reads using MiXCR and keeps one entry per CDR3 protein. Here the sample spans some 790,000 distinct CDR3 sequences, approximately 18% being singletons. Comments on this clonotype: Its antigen is not identified.

A further study also used this sample, focusing on T cells expressing NK-cell markers. From that study: The authors derived TCR beta repertoires from sorted CD3+CD56+NKG2C+, CD3+CD56+NKG2C- and CD3+CD56-NKG2C+ T cells.

The genes are TRBV27 and TRBJ1-2; D might be TRBD1 (5 bases). The clonotype comes from a young woman in good health. The specimen was PBMCs. CDR3 in DNA: TGTGCCAGCAGTTTATCCCTCGGGGCTGGCTACACCTTC. This codes for CASSLSLGAGYTF.